This TCR beta chain was retrieved from a study of cytomegalovirus exposure and HLA in healthy donors. Study observations and caveats: Per published accounts, TCR beta sequences correctly predicted the HLA-A and HLA-B alleles of most subjects. The availability of immune exposure information extended only to CMV serostatus.

In the case of this clone: Its target is not known.

Trimming removed 5 bases from V and 1 base from J, with 11 bases in between. The CDR3 is made up of 14 amino acids. Per germline, CDR1 LGHNA and CDR2 YSLEER. Amplification used 60 Vbeta primers and 13 Jbeta primers. Sequencing used immunoSEQ multiplex PCR; TCRdb keeps in-frame clones, though not all of them. The sample carries 60,000 to 80,000 clones, roughly three quarters recorded once. This clonotype was sampled from a woman in her twenties or thirties in good health and CMV-seronegative. Input material: PBMCs. The chain links TRBV4-3 to TRBJ1-1; D is unresolved. This CDR3 reads CASSYDQRNTEAFF. The CDR3 bases are TGCGCCAGCAGCTACGACCAGCGGAACACTGAAGCTTTCTTT.